This T cell receptor beta chain was obtained from a study of T-cell reconstitution after alpha-beta-depleted transplantation in children. Molecular barcoding with unique molecular identifiers was used for the TCRbeta library. TCRdb called the PCR reads again in MiXCR, with one record for every CDR3 protein. The sample comprises just under 550,000 distinct CDR3 sequences, about a sixth of which are singletons, and roughly 3.3% rests with the top ten. The CDR3 consists of 13 residues. Per germline, CDR1 SEHNR and CDR2 FQNEAQ (reference sequence). V trimming: 5 bases; J trimming: 11 bases; junction bases outside the gene matches: 11.

Sequenced here: PBMCs from the stem cell graft donor, sampled from the stem cell graft. This chain joins TRBV7-9 and TRBJ1-1, with 7 bases fitting TRBD1. The TCR was taken from a human donor who donated a stem cell graft to a child with acute lymphoblastic leukemia. The CDR3 coding sequence is TGTGCCAGCAGCCCCAGGGGGGGCGCGGGCGCTTTCTTT. Protein product: CASSPRGGAGAFF.